Listed here are 18 T cell receptor beta chains from one sample, sequenced in a study of T-cell reconstitution after alpha-beta-depleted transplantation in children. Unique molecular identifiers were incorporated when the TCRbeta library was constructed. In TCRdb, the PCR reads were re-called with MiXCR into one record per CDR3 protein. The table lists about 980,000 distinct CDR3 sequences, around 30% of them singletons. Sample: PBMCs, mostly from graft donor cells, taken 360 days after TCRalphabeta/CD19-depleted stem cell transplant. These receptors all stem from a boy in the first two years of life who had a stem cell transplant for SCID, so the T cells may come from the graft donor.

This clonotype was observed a handful of times. The chain joins TRBV28 to TRBJ2-7; possible D gene TRBD2, 6 bases. The CDR3 is 14 residues long. Germline V lookup: CDR1 MDHEN, CDR2 SYDVKM. Trimming left V 4 bases short and J 5 bases short, with 15 bases between. The CDR3 bases are TGTGCCAGCAGTTGGAGGGGCAGGGTCCACGAGCAGTACTTC. Its protein product is CASSWRGRVHEQYF.

The chain recombines TRBV7-8 with TRBJ2-7; 7 nucleotides match TRBD2. The length of the CDR3 is 16 residues. Germline V CDR1 and CDR2: SGHVS, FQNEAQ. The V gene end was trimmed by 3 bases and the J gene end by 7 bases; junction bases not matched to a gene: 15. CDR3 protein: CASSLGGRGVFEEQYF. The CDR3, as DNA: TGTGCCAGCAGCTTGGGGGGGAGGGGTGTCTTTGAGGAGCAGTACTTC.

There are a few counts of this clonotype. This chain connects TRBV12-1 to TRBJ2-7; TRBD1, as called in the table, went unchecked against the DNA. TRBV12-1 is tagged as a pseudogene. The CDR3 has 15 residues. The CDR3 is CASSFAIDRVGEQYF. CDR3 sequence (DNA): TGTGCCAGCAGCTTTGCGATCGACAGGGTAGGCGAGCAGTACTTC.

This clonotype was observed a few times. The chain recombines TRBV11-2 with TRBJ2-1, with unresolved D. The V and J ends lost 2 bases and 13 bases respectively, with 12 bases between them. CDR1 is SGHAT, CDR2 FQNNGV, per germline. The CDR3 is 12 amino acids. CDR3 residues: CASSLTSLRQFF. DNA of the CDR3: TGTGCCAGCAGCTTAACCTCCCTTAGACAGTTCTTC.

There are a few counts of this clonotype. The CDR3 DNA reads as TGTGCCTGGAGTTTGGGACTGCTACAGACCTACGAGCAGTACTTC. It encodes CAWSLGLLQTYEQYF. J is TRBJ2-7 and V is TRBV30; tentative D call: TRBD2 (6 bases). Germline CDR1 is GTSNPN and CDR2 is SVGIG (reference sequence). Trimming stripped 2 bases from V and 2 bases from J, with 16 bases between. This CDR3 is built from 15 residues.

This rearrangement joins TRBV7-2 to TRBJ2-1, with TRBD1 matching over 7 bases. In germline, CDR1 is SGHTA, CDR2 FQGNSA. The CDR3 has 15 amino acids. The trim removed 1 base at V and 5 bases at J, leaving 5 bases unmatched. CDR3 sequence (DNA): TGTGCCAGCAGCTTAGACAGGGGCCTCCACAATGAGCAGTTCTTC. Its translation: CASSLDRGLHNEQFF.

J is TRBJ2-3 and V is TRBV24-1; D is ambiguous. Germline CDR1 is KGHDR and CDR2 is SFDVKD. This CDR3 contains 15 residues. Trimming shortened V by 3 bases and J by 2 bases, and 11 bases separated the two germline ends. CDR3 sequence reads: CATSDKDLFTDTQYF. The CDR3 bases are TGTGCCACCAGTGATAAGGACCTTTTCACAGATACGCAGTATTTT.

The J gene is TRBJ2-1, the V gene TRBV20-1; D not resolved. This CDR3 comprises 11 residues. Trimming removed 5 bases at V and 7 bases at J, with 9 bases between. Germline CDR1 and CDR2: DFQATT and SNEGSKA (reference sequence). DNA of the CDR3: TGCAGTGCTCCTGGACCGAATGAGCAGTTCTTC. Amino acids: CSAPGPNEQFF.

Only a few counts were recorded for this clonotype. The chain employs TRBV4-1 and TRBJ2-1; D is perhaps TRBD1 (6 bases). CDR1 MGHRA and CDR2 YSYEKL come from the germline V gene. The CDR3 extends over 17 amino acids. Trimming removed 2 bases from V and 8 bases from J, with 22 bases in between. The CDR3 loop is CASSQSLDRFSRDEQFF. The CDR3 DNA is TGCGCCAGCAGCCAAAGCTTGGACAGATTTTCTCGAGATGAGCAGTTCTTC.

This clonotype showed up many times. The chain recombines TRBV13 with TRBJ2-1; D gene unclear. Trimming cost V 0 bases and J 9 bases, with 9 bases left between them. The CDR3 is 13 residues long. Germline V lookup: CDR1 PRHDT, CDR2 FYEKMQ (reference sequence). CDR3 region: CASSLGLGVEQFF. Here the CDR3 DNA reads TGTGCCAGCAGCTTAGGCCTCGGAGTTGAGCAGTTCTTC. Filled out from reference TRBV13 and TRBJ2-1, the complete variable domain reads AAGVIQSPRHLIKEKRETATLKCYPIPRHDTVYWYQQGPGQDPQFLISFYEKMQSDKGSIPDRFSAQQFSDYHSELNMSSLELGDSALYFCASSLGLGVEQFFGPGTRLTVL.

The chain links TRBV20-1 to TRBJ2-3; 8 positions agree with TRBD2. This CDR3 comprises 16 residues. Looked up from germline, CDR1 is DFQATT and CDR2 is SNEGSKA (reference sequence). V gave up 1 base and J gave up 10 bases; unmatched junction bases: 16. The CDR3 region has the DNA TGCAGTGCTAGAGCGGAGCGGGGGCGCGCAGGGGTTCCGCAGTATTTT. This encodes CSARAERGRAGVPQYF.

The sample holds a few counts of this clonotype. This rearrangement joins TRBV29-1 to TRBJ1-1; D not resolved. The CDR3 has 16 residues. Trimming took off 3 bases at V and 0 bases at J, with 17 bases between the two ends. In germline, CDR1 is SQVTM, CDR2 ANQGSEA. DNA for the CDR3: TGCAGCGTTGAGAGGCTTGGGTCTACCTTGAACACTGAAGCTTTCTTT. Protein product: CSVERLGSTLNTEAFF. Looking up the rest from reference TRBV29-1 and TRBJ1-1 gives the full variable domain: SAVISQKPSRDICQRGTSLTIQCQVDSQVTMMFWYRQQPGQSLTLIATANQGSEATYESGFVIDKFPISRPNLTFSTLTVSNMSPEDSSIYLCSVERLGSTLNTEAFFGQGTRLTVV.

V usage is TRBV5-5 and J usage is TRBJ2-3; tentative D call: TRBD2 (6 bases). CDR1 is SGHKS, CDR2 YYEKEE, per germline (reference sequence). This CDR3 has 17 residues. Trimming removed 4 bases from V and 0 bases from J, with 18 bases in between. CDR3 region: CASSPRKAGPSTDTQYF. CDR3 in DNA: TGTGCCAGCAGCCCCCGAAAGGCGGGACCTAGCACAGATACGCAGTATTTT.

The chain employs TRBV28 and TRBJ2-7; TRBD2 is a possible D gene (6 bases). The CDR3 has 17 amino acids. Between the trimmed V and J ends, which lost 6 bases and 2 bases, there was a span of 23 bases. The germline gives CDR1 MDHEN, CDR2 SYDVKM. The CDR3 sequence: CASSSHIDARRAYEQYF. CDR3 in DNA: TGTGCCAGCAGCTCCCATATCGACGCCCGGAGGGCCTACGAGCAGTACTTC.

Only a few counts were recorded for this clonotype. V usage is TRBV7-9 and J usage is TRBJ2-5; D possibly matches TRBD1 or TRBD2 (5 bases each). The CDR3 is 13 amino acids. V was pared by 5 bases and J by 7 bases, with 14 bases between. Germline V CDR1 and CDR2: SEHNR, FQNEAQ (reference sequence). CDR3 sequence (DNA): TGTGCCAGCAGCCGGGACGCGCCGGGGACCCAGTACTTC. It is translated as CASSRDAPGTQYF.

This clonotype has ten or more counts. The J gene is TRBJ1-3, the V gene TRBV13; D not certain. This CDR3 comprises 13 residues. The germline V gene encodes CDR1 PRHDT and CDR2 FYEKMQ (reference sequence). Trimming shortened V by 5 bases and J by 0 bases, and 5 bases separated the two germline ends. The CDR3 coding sequence is TGTGCCAGCAGCCCCCCCTCTGGAAACACCATATATTTT. This translates into CASSPPSGNTIYF.

The rearrangement links TRBV7-8 to TRBJ1-1, with D tentatively TRBD1 (6 bases). The CDR3 length is 15 residues. Germline values: CDR1 SGHVS, CDR2 FQNEAQ. V dropped 2 bases and J dropped 3 bases, with 13 bases sitting between them. The CDR3 bases are TGTGCCAGCAGCTTAAGTGCGCAGGGGTACACTGAAGCTTTCTTT. Translation: CASSLSAQGYTEAFF.

J is TRBJ2-5 and V is TRBV27, with 11 nucleotides matching TRBD2. With V trimmed by 2 bases and J by 7 bases, 12 bases remained unmatched. Germline V gives CDR1 MNHEY, CDR2 SMNVEV (reference sequence). The CDR3 sequence is 17 residues long. The CDR3 reads CASSLGIAGGPRGTQYF. The DNA of the CDR3 is TGTGCCAGCAGTTTAGGGATAGCGGGGGGGCCCAGGGGGACCCAGTACTTC.